This TCR beta chain originates from a study of blood T cell repertoires in COVID-19. Overall study: Material from acute and convalescent COVID-19 was sourced from the United States, Italy and Spain. The cDNA or gDNA used as material had been derived from T cells, B-cell-depleted T cells, or PBMCs.

CDR1 and CDR2 (germline): SGHTA, FQGNSA. With 1 base clipped from V and 10 bases from J, the junction kept 9 bases outside the gene matches. This CDR3 has 17 amino acids. In the authors' workflow: Estimates of nucleated cell counts were drawn from the amplification of reference gene primers. Here immunoSEQ multiplex PCR was the method, and the copy in TCRdb shows in-frame clones only, minus some. V and J calls and clone size are as listed in that table; D and trimming were resolved from the DNA. The sample lists about 300,000 clones; around 88% were seen once. The sequenced material came from peripheral blood. The chain is built from TRBV7-2 and TRBJ2-2; 13 nucleotides align to TRBD2. This TCR came from a woman aged 30 to 39 who had recovered from COVID-19. Here the CDR3 reads CASSLDGVTSGGTELFF. The CDR3 bases are TGTGCCAGCAGCTTAGATGGAGTGACTAGCGGGGGGACGGAGCTGTTTTTT. Variable domain in full (rest from reference TRBV7-2 and TRBJ2-2): GAGVSQSPSNKVTEKGKDVELRCDPISGHTALYWYRQSLGQGLEFLIYFQGNSAPDKSGLPSDRFSAERTGGSVSTLTIQRTQQEDSAVYLCASSLDGVTSGGTELFFGEGSRLTVL.